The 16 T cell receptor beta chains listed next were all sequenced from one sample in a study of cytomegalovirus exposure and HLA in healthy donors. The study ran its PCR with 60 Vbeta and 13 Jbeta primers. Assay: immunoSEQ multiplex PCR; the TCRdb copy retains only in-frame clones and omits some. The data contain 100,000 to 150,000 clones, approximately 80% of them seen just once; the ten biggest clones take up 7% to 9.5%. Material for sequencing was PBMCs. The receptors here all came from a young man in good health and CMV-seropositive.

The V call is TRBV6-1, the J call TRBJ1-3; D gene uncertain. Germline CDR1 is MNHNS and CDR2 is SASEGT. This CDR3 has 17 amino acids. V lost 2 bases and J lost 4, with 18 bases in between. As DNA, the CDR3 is TGTGCCAGCAGTGAATCGCCCGGAGCCTTGAACGGAAACACCATATATTTT. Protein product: CASSESPGALNGNTIYF.

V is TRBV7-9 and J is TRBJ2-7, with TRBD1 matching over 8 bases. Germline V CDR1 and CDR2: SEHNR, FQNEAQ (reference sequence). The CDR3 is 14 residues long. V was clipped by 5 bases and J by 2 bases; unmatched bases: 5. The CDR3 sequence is CASSPTGGTYEQYF. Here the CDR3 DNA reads TGTGCCAGCAGCCCAACAGGGGGAACCTACGAGCAGTACTTC.

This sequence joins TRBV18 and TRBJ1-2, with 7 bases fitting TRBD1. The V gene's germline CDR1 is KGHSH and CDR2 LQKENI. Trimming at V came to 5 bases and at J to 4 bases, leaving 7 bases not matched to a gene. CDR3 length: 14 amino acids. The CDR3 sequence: CASSSSTGIYGYTF. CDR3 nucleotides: TGTGCCAGCTCATCGTCGACAGGGATCTATGGCTACACCTTC.

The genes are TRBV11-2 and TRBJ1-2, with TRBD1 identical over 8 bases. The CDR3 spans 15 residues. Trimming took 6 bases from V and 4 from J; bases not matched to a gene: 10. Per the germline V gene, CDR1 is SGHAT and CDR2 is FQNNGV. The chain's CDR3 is CASRKTGTGLYGYTF. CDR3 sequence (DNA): TGTGCCAGCAGAAAAACCGGGACAGGTCTCTATGGCTACACCTTC. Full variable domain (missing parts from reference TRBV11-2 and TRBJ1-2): EAGVAQSPRYKIIEKRQSVAFWCNPISGHATLYWYQQILGQGPKLLIQFQNNGVVDDSQLPKDRFSAERLKGVDSTLKIQPAKLEDSAVYLCASRKTGTGLYGYTFGSGTRLTVV.

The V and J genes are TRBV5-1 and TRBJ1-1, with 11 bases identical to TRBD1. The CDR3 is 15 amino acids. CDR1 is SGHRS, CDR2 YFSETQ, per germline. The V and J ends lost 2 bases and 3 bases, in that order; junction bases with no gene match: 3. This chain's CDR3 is CASSLGQGAYTEAFF. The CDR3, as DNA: TGCGCCAGCAGCTTAGGACAGGGGGCGTACACTGAAGCTTTCTTT.

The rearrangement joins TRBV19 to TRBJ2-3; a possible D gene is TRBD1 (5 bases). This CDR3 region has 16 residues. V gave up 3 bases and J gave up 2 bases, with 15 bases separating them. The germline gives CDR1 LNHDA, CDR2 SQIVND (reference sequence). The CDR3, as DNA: TGTGCCAGTAGTATGCAGGGTTTGGCCTACACAGATACGCAGTATTTT. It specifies CASSMQGLAYTDTQYF.

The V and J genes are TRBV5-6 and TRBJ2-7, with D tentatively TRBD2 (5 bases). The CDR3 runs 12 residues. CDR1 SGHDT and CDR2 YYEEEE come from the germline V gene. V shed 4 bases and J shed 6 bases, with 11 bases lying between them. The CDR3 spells CASSREPTEQYF. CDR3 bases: TGTGCCAGCAGCAGGGAGCCCACCGAGCAGTACTTC. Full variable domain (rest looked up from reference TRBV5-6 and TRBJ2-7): DAGVTQSPTHLIKTRGQQVTLRCSPKSGHDTVSWYQQALGQGPQFIFQYYEEEERQRGNFPDRFSGHQFPNYSSELNVNALLLGDSALYLCASSREPTEQYFGPGTRLTVT.

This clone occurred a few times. CDR3 residues: CASSGLLAGGLLSTDTQYF. Here the CDR3 DNA reads TGTGCCAGCAGCGGATTACTAGCGGGGGGACTACTATCCACAGATACGCAGTATTTT. J is TRBJ2-3 and V is TRBV5-6; 12 bases map to TRBD2. The CDR3 totals 19 residues. The trim removed 4 bases at V and 2 bases at J, leaving 14 bases unmatched. CDR1 SGHDT and CDR2 YYEEEE come from the germline V gene.

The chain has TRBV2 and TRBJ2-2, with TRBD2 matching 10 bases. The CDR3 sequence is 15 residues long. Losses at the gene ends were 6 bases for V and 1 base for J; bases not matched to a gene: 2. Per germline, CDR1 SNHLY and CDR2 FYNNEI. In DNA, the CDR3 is TGTGCCAGCAGACCTAGCGGGGGGAACACCGGGGAGCTGTTTTTT. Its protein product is CASRPSGGNTGELFF. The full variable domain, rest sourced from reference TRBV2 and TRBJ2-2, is EPEVTQTPSHQVTQMGQEVILRCVPISNHLYFYWYRQILGQKVEFLVSFYNNEISEKSEIFDDQFSVERPDGSNFTLKIRSTKLEDSAMYFCASRPSGGNTGELFFGEGSRLTVL.

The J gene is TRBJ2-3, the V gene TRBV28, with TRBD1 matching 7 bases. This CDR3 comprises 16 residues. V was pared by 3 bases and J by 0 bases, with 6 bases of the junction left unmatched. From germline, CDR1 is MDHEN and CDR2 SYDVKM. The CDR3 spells CASSFPDRDSTDTQYF. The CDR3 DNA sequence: TGTGCCAGCAGTTTTCCCGACAGGGATAGCACAGATACGCAGTATTTT.

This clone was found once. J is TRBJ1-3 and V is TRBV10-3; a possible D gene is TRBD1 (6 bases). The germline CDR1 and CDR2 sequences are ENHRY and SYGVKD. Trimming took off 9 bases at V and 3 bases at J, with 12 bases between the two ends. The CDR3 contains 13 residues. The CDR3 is CAMKQGSGNTIYF. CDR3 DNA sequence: TGTGCCATGAAACAGGGAAGTGGAAACACCATATATTTT.

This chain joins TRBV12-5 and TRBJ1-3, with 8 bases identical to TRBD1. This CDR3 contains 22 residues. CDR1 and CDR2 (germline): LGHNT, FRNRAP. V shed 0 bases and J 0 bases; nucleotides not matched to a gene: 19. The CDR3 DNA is TGTGCTAGTGGTTTGGTACTGGGACCCCCGACAGGGGCCCTAAGCTCTGGAAACACCATATATTTT. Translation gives CASGLVLGPPTGALSSGNTIYF. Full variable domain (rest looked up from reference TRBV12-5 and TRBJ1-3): DARVTQTPRHKVTEMGQEVTMRCQPILGHNTVFWYRQTMMQGLELLAYFRNRAPLDDSGMPKDRFSAEMPDATLATLKIQPSEPRDSAVYFCASGLVLGPPTGALSSGNTIYFGEGSWLTVV.

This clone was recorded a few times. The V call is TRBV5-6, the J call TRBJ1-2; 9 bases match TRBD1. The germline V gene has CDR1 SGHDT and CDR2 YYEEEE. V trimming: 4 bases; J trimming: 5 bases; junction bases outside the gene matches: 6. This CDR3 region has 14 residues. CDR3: CASSPTGGRYGYTF. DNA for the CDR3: TGTGCCAGCAGCCCGACAGGGGGTCGGTATGGCTACACCTTC.

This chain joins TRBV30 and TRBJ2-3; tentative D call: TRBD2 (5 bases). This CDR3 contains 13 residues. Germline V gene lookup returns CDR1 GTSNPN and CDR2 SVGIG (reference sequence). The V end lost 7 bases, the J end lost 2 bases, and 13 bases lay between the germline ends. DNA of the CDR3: TGTGCCTTCCAGCCGGGGTACACAGATACGCAGTATTTT. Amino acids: CAFQPGYTDTQYF.

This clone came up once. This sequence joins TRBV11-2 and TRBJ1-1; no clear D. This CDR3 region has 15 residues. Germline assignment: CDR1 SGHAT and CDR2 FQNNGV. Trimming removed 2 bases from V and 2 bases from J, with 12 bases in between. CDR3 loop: CASSLYPHRNTEAFF. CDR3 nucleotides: TGTGCCAGCAGCTTATACCCCCACAGAAACACTGAAGCTTTCTTT.

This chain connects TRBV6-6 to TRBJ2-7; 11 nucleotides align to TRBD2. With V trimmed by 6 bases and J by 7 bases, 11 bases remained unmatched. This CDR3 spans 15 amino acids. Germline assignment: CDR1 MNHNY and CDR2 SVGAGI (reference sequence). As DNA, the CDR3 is TGTGCCAGCAGGCCCCTTAGCGGGGGGGTCAATGAGCAGTACTTC. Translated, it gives CASRPLSGGVNEQYF.